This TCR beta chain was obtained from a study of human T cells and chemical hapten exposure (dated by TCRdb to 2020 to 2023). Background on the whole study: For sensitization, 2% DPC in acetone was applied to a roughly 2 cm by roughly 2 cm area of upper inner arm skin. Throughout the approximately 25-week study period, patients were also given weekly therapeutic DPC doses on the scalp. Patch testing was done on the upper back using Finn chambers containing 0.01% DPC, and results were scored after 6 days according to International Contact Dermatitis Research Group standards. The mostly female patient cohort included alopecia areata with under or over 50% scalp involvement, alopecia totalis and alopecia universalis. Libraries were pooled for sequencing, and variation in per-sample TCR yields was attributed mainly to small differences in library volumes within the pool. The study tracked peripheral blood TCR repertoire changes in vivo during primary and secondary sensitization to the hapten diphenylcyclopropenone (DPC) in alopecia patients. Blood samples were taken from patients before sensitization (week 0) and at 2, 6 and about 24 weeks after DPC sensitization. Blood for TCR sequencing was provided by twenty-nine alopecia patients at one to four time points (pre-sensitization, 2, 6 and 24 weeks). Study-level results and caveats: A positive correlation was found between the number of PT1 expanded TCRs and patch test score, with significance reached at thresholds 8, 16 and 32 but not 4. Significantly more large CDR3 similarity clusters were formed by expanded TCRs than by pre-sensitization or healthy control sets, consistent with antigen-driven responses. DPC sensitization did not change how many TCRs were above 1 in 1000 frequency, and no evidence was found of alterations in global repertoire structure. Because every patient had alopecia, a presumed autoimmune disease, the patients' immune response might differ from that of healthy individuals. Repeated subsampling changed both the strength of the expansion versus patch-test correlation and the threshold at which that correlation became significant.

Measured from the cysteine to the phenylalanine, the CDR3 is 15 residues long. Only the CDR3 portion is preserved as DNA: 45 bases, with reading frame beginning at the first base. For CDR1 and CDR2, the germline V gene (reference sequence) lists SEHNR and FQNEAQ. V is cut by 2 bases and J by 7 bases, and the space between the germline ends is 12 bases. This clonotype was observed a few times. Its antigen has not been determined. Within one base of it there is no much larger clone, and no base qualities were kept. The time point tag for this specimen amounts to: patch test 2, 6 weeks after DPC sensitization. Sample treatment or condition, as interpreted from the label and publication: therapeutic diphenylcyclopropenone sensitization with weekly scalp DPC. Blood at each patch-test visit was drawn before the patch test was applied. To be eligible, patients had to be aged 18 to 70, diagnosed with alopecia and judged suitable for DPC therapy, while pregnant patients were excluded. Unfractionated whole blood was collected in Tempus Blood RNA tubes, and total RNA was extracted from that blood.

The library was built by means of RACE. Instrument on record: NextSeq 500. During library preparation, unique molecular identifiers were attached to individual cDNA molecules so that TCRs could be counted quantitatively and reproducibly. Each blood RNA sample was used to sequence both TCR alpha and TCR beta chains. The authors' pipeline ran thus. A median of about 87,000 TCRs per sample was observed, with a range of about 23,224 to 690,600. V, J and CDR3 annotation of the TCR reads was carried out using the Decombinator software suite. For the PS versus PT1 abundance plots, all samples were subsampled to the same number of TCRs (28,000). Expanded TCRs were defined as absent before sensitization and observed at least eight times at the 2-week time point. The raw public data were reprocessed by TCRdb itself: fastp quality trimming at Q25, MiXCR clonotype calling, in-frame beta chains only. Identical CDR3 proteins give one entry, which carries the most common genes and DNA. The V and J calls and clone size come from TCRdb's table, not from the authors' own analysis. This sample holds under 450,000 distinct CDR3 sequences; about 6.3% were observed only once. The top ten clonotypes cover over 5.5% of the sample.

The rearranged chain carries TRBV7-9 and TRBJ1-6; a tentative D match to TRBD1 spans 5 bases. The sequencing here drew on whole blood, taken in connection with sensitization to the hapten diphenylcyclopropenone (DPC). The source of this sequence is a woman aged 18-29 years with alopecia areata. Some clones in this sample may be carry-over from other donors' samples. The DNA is TGTGCCAGCAGCTTATTGAGGGGCCCGAATTCACCCCTCCACTTT. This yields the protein CASSLLRGPNSPLHF.